This T cell receptor (beta chain) was sequenced for a study of breast tumors, draining lymph nodes, adjacent tissues. TCRdb recomputed calls from the multiplex PCR reads with MiXCR, one row per CDR3 protein. The profile shows under 250,000 distinct CDR3 sequences, approximately 31% of them singletons. Study findings and constraints: Tumors had less TCR diversity than lymph nodes, more than nontumor tissue. Compared with basal-like, luminal-like tumors shared significantly more repertoire with nontumor tissue. Findings are consistent with lymph node origin and intratumoral expansion of most tumor T cells.

This clonotype was detected many times. The antigen is unknown. Breast cancer patients provided tissue from their axillary draining lymph nodes. The sequenced material came from axillary lymph node tissue. This TCR was recovered from a female donor with breast cancer. Some clones in this sample may be carry-over from other donors' samples.

CDR3 amino acids: CASRTGYSYEQYF. The DNA of the CDR3 is TGTGCCAGCAGGACAGGGTACTCCTACGAGCAGTACTTC. The rearrangement links TRBV28 to TRBJ2-7; 7 bases match TRBD1. This CDR3 comprises 13 residues. With 6 bases clipped from V and 0 bases from J, the junction kept 2 bases outside the gene matches. Germline CDR1 MDHEN, CDR2 SYDVKM.